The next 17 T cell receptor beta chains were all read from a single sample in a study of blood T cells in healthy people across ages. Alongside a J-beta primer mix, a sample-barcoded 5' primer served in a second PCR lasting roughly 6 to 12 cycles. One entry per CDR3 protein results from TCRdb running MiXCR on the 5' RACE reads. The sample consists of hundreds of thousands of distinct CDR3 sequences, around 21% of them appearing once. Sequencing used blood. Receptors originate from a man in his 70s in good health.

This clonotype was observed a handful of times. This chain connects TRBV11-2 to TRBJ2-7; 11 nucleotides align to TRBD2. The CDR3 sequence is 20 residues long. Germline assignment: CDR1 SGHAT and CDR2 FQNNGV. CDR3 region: CAPGWGQPGLAARDPHEQYF. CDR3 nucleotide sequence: TGTGCACCCGGTTGGGGACAACCGGGACTAGCGGCTAGAGATCCCCACGAGCAGTACTTC.

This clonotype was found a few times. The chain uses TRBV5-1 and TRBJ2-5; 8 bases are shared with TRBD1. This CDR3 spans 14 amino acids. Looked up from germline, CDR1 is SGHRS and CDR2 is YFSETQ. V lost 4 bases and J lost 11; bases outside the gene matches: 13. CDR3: CASSPDRGKGEQYF. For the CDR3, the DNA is TGCGCCAGCAGCCCCGACAGGGGAAAAGGGGAGCAGTACTTC.

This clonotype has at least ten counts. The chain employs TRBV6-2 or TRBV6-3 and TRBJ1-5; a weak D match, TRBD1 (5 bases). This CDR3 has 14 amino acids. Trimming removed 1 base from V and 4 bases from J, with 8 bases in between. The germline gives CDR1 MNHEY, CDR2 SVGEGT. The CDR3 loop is CASSYFAGNQPQHF. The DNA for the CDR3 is TGTGCCAGCAGTTACTTCGCAGGGAATCAGCCCCAGCATTTT.

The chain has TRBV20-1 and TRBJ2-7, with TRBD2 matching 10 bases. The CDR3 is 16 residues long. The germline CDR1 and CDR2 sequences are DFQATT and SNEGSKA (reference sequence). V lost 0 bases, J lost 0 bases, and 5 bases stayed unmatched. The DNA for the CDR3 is TGCAGTGCTAGAGAGTTCGCTAGCGGGAGCTCCTACGAGCAGTACTTC. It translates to CSAREFASGSSYEQYF.

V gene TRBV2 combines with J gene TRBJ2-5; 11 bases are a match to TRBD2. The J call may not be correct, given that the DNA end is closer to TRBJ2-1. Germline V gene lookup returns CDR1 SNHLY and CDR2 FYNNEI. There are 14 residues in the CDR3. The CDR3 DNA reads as TGTGCCAGCAGACTAGCGGGAGCGAACAATGAGCAGTTCTTC. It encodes CASRLAGANNEQFF.

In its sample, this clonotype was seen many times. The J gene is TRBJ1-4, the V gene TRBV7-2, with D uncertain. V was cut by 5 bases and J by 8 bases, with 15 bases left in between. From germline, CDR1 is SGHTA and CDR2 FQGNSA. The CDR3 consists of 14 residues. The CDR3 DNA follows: TGTGCCAGCAGCGCGCGACGAGAAGTCGAAAAACTGTTTTTT. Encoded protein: CASSARREVEKLFF.

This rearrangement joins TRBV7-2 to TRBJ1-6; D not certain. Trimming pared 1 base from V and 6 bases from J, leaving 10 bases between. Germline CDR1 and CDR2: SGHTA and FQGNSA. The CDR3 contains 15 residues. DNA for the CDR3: TGTGCCAGCAGCTTAGTAGGAGGAATTAATTCACCCCTCCACTTT. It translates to CASSLVGGINSPLHF. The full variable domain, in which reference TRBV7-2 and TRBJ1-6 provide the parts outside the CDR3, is GAGVSQSPSNKVTEKGKDVELRCDPISGHTALYWYRQSLGQGLEFLIYFQGNSAPDKSGLPSDRFSAERTGGSVSTLTIQRTQQEDSAVYLCASSLVGGINSPLHFGNGTRLTVT.

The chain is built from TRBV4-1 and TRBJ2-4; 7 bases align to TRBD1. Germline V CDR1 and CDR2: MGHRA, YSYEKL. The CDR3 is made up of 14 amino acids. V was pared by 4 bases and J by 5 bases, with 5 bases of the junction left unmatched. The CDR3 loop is CASSLTGTENIQYF. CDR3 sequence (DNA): TGCGCCAGCAGCCTCACCGGGACAGAAAACATTCAGTACTTC.

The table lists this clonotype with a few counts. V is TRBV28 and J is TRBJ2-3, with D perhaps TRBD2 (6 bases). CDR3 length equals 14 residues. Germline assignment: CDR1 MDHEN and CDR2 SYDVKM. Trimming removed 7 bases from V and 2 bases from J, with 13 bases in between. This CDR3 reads CASIRRDLTDTQYF. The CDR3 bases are TGTGCCAGCATTCGGCGGGACCTCACAGATACGCAGTATTTT.

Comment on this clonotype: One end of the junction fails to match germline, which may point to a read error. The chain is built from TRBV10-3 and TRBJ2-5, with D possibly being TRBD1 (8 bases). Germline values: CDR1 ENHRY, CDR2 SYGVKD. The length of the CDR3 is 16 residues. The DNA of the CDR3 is TGCGCCATCAGTGAGGGGGGGACAGGAGGCAAAGAGACCCAGTACTTC. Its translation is CAISEGGTGGKETQYF.

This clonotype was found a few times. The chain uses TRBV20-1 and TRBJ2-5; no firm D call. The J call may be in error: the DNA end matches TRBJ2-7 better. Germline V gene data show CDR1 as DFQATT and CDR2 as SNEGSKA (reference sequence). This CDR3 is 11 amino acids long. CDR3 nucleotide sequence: TGCAGTGCTAGAAATAACTACGAGCAGTACTTC. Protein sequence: CSARNNYEQYF.

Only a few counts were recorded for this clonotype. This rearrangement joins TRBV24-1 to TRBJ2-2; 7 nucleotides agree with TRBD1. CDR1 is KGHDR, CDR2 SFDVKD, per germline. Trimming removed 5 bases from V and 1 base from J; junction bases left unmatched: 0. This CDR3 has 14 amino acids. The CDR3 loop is CATSGQGNTGELFF. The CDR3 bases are TGTGCCACCAGTGGACAGGGGAACACCGGGGAGCTGTTTTTT.

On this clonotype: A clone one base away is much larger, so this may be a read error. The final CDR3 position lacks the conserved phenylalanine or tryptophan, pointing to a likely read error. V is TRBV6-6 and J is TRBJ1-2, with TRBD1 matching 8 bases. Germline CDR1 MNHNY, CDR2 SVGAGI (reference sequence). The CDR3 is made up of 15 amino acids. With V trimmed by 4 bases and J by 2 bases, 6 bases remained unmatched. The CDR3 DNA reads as TGTGCCAGCAGTTCCCCAGACAGGGGCAACTATGGCTACACCATC. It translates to CASSSPDRGNYGYTI.

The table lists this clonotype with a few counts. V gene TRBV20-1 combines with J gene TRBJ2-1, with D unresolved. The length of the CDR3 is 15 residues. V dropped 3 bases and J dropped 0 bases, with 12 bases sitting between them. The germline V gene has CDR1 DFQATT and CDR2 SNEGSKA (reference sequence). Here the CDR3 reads CSARGSRFSYNEQFF. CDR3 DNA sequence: TGCAGTGCTAGGGGTTCGCGATTCTCCTACAATGAGCAGTTCTTC.

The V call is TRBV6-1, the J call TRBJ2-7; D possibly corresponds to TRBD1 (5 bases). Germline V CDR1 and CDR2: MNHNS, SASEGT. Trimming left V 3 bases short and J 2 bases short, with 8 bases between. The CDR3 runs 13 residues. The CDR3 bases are TGTGCCAGCAGTGACAGGGAACCCTACGAGCAGTACTTC. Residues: CASSDREPYEQYF.

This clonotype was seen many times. DNA for the CDR3: TGCGCCAGCAGTGAGTCGGTGGGCCAAGAGACCCAGTACTTC. Its translation: CASSESVGQETQYF. This chain connects TRBV10-1 to TRBJ2-5; no firm D call. Trimming cost V 0 bases and J 1 base, with 6 bases left between them. The CDR3 sequence is 14 residues long. Germline-derived CDR1 and CDR2 are WNHNN and SYGVQD (reference sequence).

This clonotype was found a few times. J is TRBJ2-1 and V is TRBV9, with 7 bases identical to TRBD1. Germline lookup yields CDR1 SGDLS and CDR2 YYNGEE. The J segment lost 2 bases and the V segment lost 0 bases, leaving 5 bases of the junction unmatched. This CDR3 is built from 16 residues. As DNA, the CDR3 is TGTGCCAGCAGCGTAGGAAGGACAGGACCCTACAATGAGCAGTTCTTC. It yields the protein CASSVGRTGPYNEQFF.